One and the same sample provided the 21 T cell receptor beta chains below, sequenced in a study of T cell responses to AZD1222 COVID-19 vaccine (dated by TCRdb to the early 2020s). Preparation of the library involved the immunoSEQ multiplex PCR assay. Imported from immuneACCESS, the table was reduced by TCRdb to in-frame sequences with V and J called. These copies leave out some clones; in studies compared against another copy, an unresolved V gene accounts for under half, and the cause of the remainder is not known. Recorded for this sample are about 120,000 clones; around 88% of them occurred a single time. The biggest ten clones account for about 7.4% of the sample. The sample's time point label, in plain terms: about 28 days (+/-7) after the second vaccine dose. Sequencing was performed on peripheral blood, taken 28 days after the second AZD1222 dose. The source is an adult who received the AZD1222 COVID-19 vaccine.

V is TRBV6-2 or TRBV6-3 and J is TRBJ2-7; 9 bases are a match to TRBD1. Germline-derived CDR1 and CDR2 are MNHEY and SVGEGT. J gave up 1 base and V 4 bases, and 2 bases lay outside the gene matches. There are 14 residues in the CDR3. CDR3 residues: CASSWDRASYEQYF. In nucleotides, the CDR3 is TGTGCCAGCAGTTGGGACAGGGCGTCCTACGAGCAGTACTTC.

A few counts support this clone. The chain is built from TRBV19 and TRBJ1-1; D gene uncertain. V lost 6 bases and J lost 1, with 15 bases in between. Germline CDR1 and CDR2: LNHDA and SQIVND (reference sequence). The CDR3 sequence is 15 residues long. The CDR3 DNA is TGTGCCAGTAGCATCAGGACCCAGGCGAACACTGAAGCTTTCTTT. Amino acid sequence: CASSIRTQANTEAFF.

This rearrangement joins TRBV24-1 to TRBJ2-3, with TRBD2 identical over 8 bases. J lost 5 bases, V lost 3 bases, and 9 bases had no gene match. CDR3 length: 16 amino acids. CDR1 is KGHDR, CDR2 SFDVKD, per germline. CDR3 amino acids: CATSDAGLASGDTQYF. In DNA, the CDR3 is TGTGCCACCAGTGATGCTGGACTAGCCTCGGGAGATACGCAGTATTTT.

CDR3 residues: CASRDRAGGGTGELFF. The CDR3 DNA reads TGTGCCAGTAGAGACAGAGCGGGGGGAGGAACCGGGGAGCTGTTTTTT. This rearrangement joins TRBV19 to TRBJ2-2; 9 bases fit TRBD2. The CDR3 has 16 amino acids. V lost 6 bases and J lost 5; bases outside the gene matches: 10. Germline CDR1 and CDR2: LNHDA and SQIVND (reference sequence).

The chain has TRBV18 and TRBJ1-2; 7 nucleotides line up with TRBD1. In germline, CDR1 is KGHSH, CDR2 LQKENI. The V segment lost 6 bases and the J segment 7 bases; nucleotides outside the gene matches: 14. The CDR3 totals 15 residues. Here the CDR3 DNA reads TGTGCCAGCTCCTCACCCAGGGGGGAACAAGCTGGCTACACCTTC. Translated, it gives CASSSPRGEQAGYTF.

The chain uses TRBV5-4 and TRBJ2-7; D is unclear. V dropped 4 bases and J dropped 4 bases, with 12 bases sitting between them. In germline, CDR1 is SGHNT, CDR2 YYREEE (reference sequence). The CDR3 is made up of 13 amino acids. The CDR3 reads CASSPSVGYEQYF. For the CDR3, the DNA is TGTGCCAGCAGCCCCTCTGTGGGGTACGAGCAGTACTTC.

J is TRBJ1-5 and V is TRBV6-2 or TRBV6-3; 8 positions match TRBD1. The CDR3 contains 14 residues. In germline, CDR1 is MNHEY, CDR2 SVGEGT. Losses at the gene ends were 3 bases for V and 5 bases for J; bases not matched to a gene: 3. For the CDR3, the DNA is TGTGCCAGCAGTTATCAGGGGGCATATCAGCCCCAGCATTTT. It specifies CASSYQGAYQPQHF.

The gene calls are TRBV6-4 and TRBJ2-7; the match to TRBD2 covers 7 bases. The CDR3 covers 17 residues. CDR1 MRHNA and CDR2 SNTAGT come from the germline V gene. V lost 1 base and J lost 0; bases outside the gene matches: 9. CDR3: CASSDWEGTERSYEQYF. CDR3 nucleotide sequence: TGTGCCAGCAGTGACTGGGAGGGAACAGAGCGCTCCTACGAGCAGTACTTC.

The V and J genes are TRBV5-1 and TRBJ2-3; D is unresolved. Trimming pared 0 bases from V and 2 bases from J, leaving 4 bases between. Looked up from germline, CDR1 is SGHRS and CDR2 is YFSETQ. The CDR3 is 13 amino acids. CDR3 bases: TGCGCCAGCAGCTTGGACAACACAGATACGCAGTATTTT. Translation gives CASSLDNTDTQYF. Drawing the rest from reference TRBV5-1 and TRBJ2-3, the complete variable domain is KAGVTQTPRYLIKTRGQQVTLSCSPISGHRSVSWYQQTPGQGLQFLFEYFSETQRNKGNFPGRFSGRQFSNSRSEMNVSTLELGDSALYLCASSLDNTDTQYFGPGTRLTVL.

The chain combines TRBV30 with TRBJ1-1; D perhaps matches TRBD1 (6 bases). CDR3 size: 16 residues. Germline V gene sequence: CDR1 GTSNPN, CDR2 SVGIG (reference sequence). The ends were cut back, 0 bases at V and 3 bases at J, with 17 bases in the middle. In nucleotides, the CDR3 is TGTGCCTGGAGTGTAGGTTCGGTAGGGGGTTACACTGAAGCTTTCTTT. It yields the protein CAWSVGSVGGYTEAFF. Variable domain in full (rest from reference TRBV30 and TRBJ1-1): SQTIHQWPATLVQPVGSPLSLECTVEGTSNPNLYWYRQAAGRGLQLLFYSVGIGQISSEVPQNLSASRPQDRQFILSSKKLLLSDSGFYLCAWSVGSVGGYTEAFFGQGTRLTVV.

The chain is built from TRBV28 and TRBJ1-1, with D tentatively TRBD1 (6 bases). Per germline, CDR1 MDHEN and CDR2 SYDVKM. The germline V and J ends were trimmed by 8 bases and 3 bases, with 19 bases remaining between them. The length of the CDR3 is 15 residues. The CDR3 here is CASAPTTGGHTEAFF. The CDR3 coding sequence is TGTGCCAGCGCCCCCACGACAGGCGGACACACTGAAGCTTTCTTT.

The chain is built from TRBV7-2 and TRBJ2-1; D not resolved. Trimming removed 5 bases at V and 0 bases at J, with 14 bases between. This CDR3 is built from 16 residues. CDR1 and CDR2 (germline): SGHTA, FQGNSA. For the CDR3, the DNA is TGTGCCAGCAGCAAGGCCGGGTCGAGCTCCTACAATGAGCAGTTCTTC. Translating gives CASSKAGSSSYNEQFF.

This clone was observed once. The chain employs TRBV6-5 and TRBJ2-7, with D possibly TRBD1 on 7 matching bases. CDR1 MNHEY and CDR2 SVGAGI come from the germline V gene. The CDR3 runs to 14 residues. Trimming took off 4 bases at V and 0 bases at J, with 10 bases between the two ends. The CDR3 nucleotides read TGTGCCAGCAGTTCTCAGGGGGGCTCCTACGAGCAGTACTTC. Its protein product is CASSSQGGSYEQYF.

This clone turned up a few times. The chain combines TRBV5-8 with TRBJ2-3; D remains ambiguous. Trimming stripped 3 bases from V and 0 bases from J, with 5 bases between. Germline V lookup: CDR1 SGHTS, CDR2 YDEGEE. The CDR3 has 13 residues. The CDR3 spells CASSSFSTDTQYF. In DNA form, the CDR3 reads TGTGCCAGCAGCTCCTTTAGCACAGATACGCAGTATTTT.

CDR3 nucleotide sequence: TGCGCCAGCAGCTTGGAGCGGGGAGGGACTAATGAAAAACTGTTTTTT. This codes for CASSLERGGTNEKLFF. The J gene is TRBJ1-4, the V gene TRBV5-1; D not certain. Germline loops: CDR1 SGHRS, CDR2 YFSETQ. The germline V and J ends were trimmed by 0 bases and 2 bases, with 11 bases remaining between them. CDR3 length: 16 amino acids.

V and J are TRBV28 and TRBJ1-4; the D is unclear. Germline V gives CDR1 MDHEN, CDR2 SYDVKM. The CDR3 covers 15 residues. Trimming removed 5 bases from V and 4 bases from J, with 14 bases in between. DNA for the CDR3: TGTGCCAGCAGTCCCCCTCCGGGAAATAATGAAAAACTGTTTTTT. Amino acid sequence: CASSPPPGNNEKLFF.

This sequence joins TRBV5-4 and TRBJ1-2; no reliable D call. Per germline, CDR1 SGHNT and CDR2 YYREEE (reference sequence). The V gene lost 0 bases and the J gene lost 1 base, with 1 base spanning the gap. The CDR3 has 12 residues. The CDR3 here is CASSLVNYGYTF. The CDR3 DNA reads TGTGCCAGCAGCTTGGTTAACTATGGCTACACCTTC.

This rearrangement joins TRBV11-3 to TRBJ2-7; 8 bases line up with TRBD2. Germline values: CDR1 SGHNT, CDR2 YENEEA. The length of the CDR3 is 16 residues. V dropped 5 bases and J dropped 2; count of bases not matched to a gene: 11. CDR3 DNA: TGTGCCAGCAGCCCCGGGGGGGGAGGGAACCCCTACGAGCAGTACTTC. As protein: CASSPGGGGNPYEQYF.

The rearrangement links TRBV5-1 to TRBJ2-7; D perhaps matches TRBD1 (6 bases). From germline, CDR1 is SGHRS and CDR2 YFSETQ. Trimming shortened V by 1 base and J by 1 base, and 12 bases separated the two germline ends. This CDR3 has 15 amino acids. CDR3 coding DNA: TGCGCCAGCAGCTTGCTAGGAACAGGGTCCTACGAGCAGTACTTC. Amino acid sequence: CASSLLGTGSYEQYF.

The J gene is TRBJ2-5, the V gene TRBV9; 11 bases are shared with TRBD2. Germline lookup yields CDR1 SGDLS and CDR2 YYNGEE. CDR3 length equals 19 residues. The J segment lost 5 bases and the V segment lost 0 bases, leaving 15 bases of the junction unmatched. CDR3 bases: TGTGCCAGCAGCGTAGGAGGGGGGAGGCTAGCGGGAGGTTCGGAGACCCAGTACTTC. Its translation is CASSVGGGRLAGGSETQYF.

This chain uses TRBV9 with TRBJ2-1; 7 bases match TRBD1. CDR3 length: 13 amino acids. V dropped 0 bases and J dropped 8; count of bases not matched to a gene: 2. Per the germline V gene, CDR1 is SGDLS and CDR2 is YYNGEE. The CDR3 protein is CASSVGGGDEQFF. CDR3 DNA: TGTGCCAGCAGCGTAGGAGGGGGCGATGAGCAGTTCTTC.